These 27 T cell receptor beta chains were all obtained from the same sample, sequenced in a study of metastatic and nonmetastatic thyroid tumors. Through MiXCR, TCRdb re-clonotyped the PCR reads. The sample lists around 4,500 clones; roughly a sixth were seen once. Ahead of thyroid surgery, no patient had received treatment of any kind. The sequenced sample was adjacent normal tissue. Receptor source: a female donor with papillary thyroid cancer or a benign thyroid nodule (not recorded which). Some clones in this sample may be carry-over from other donors' samples.

By its share, this clone is medium-sized. V is TRBV12-3 or TRBV12-4 and J is TRBJ1-2, with D hard to call. Trimming shortened V by 3 bases and J by 0 bases, and 8 bases separated the two germline ends. This CDR3 is 14 amino acids long. CDR3 sequence: CASSLGGTNYGYTF. The CDR3 nucleotides are TGTGCCAGCAGTTTGGGCGGAACTAACTATGGCTACACCTTC.

In this sample, this clone turned up many times. V usage is TRBV18 and J usage is TRBJ2-7; tentatively, D is TRBD1 (5 bases). Between the trimmed V and J ends, which lost 3 bases and 6 bases, there was a span of 12 bases. The CDR3 has 13 amino acids. Germline V gene data show CDR1 as KGHSH and CDR2 as LQKENI. The CDR3 DNA reads TGTGCCAGCTCACCGAGCTCTAGGGGCGAGCAGTACGTC. Translation: CASSPSSRGEQYV.

Remarks on this clone: One end of the junction does not line up with germline, which may come from a read error. The chain combines TRBV20-1 with TRBJ2-3; maybe TRBD2 (6 bases). The germline V gene encodes CDR1 DFQATT and CDR2 SNEGSKA (reference sequence). CDR3 length: 12 residues. CDR3 DNA: TGCAGTGCTAGCGGGAGAACAGATACGCGGTATTTT. It translates to CSASGRTDTRYF.

This clone was recorded a few times. The rearrangement joins TRBV6-5 to TRBJ2-6, with D tentatively TRBD2 (6 bases). CDR1 MNHEY and CDR2 SVGAGI come from the germline V gene. This CDR3 spans 18 amino acids. V lost 6 bases and J 3 bases, leaving 21 bases between the germline ends. CDR3 protein: CASRSTGTGPFGANVLTF. CDR3 nucleotide sequence: TGTGCCAGCAGATCAACCGGGACTGGGCCGTTTGGGGCCAACGTCCTGACTTTC.

By share, this clone ranks as medium-sized. Within the sample, other DNA sequences also encode this same CDR3. The rearrangement uses TRBV7-9 and TRBJ1-4; D remains unclear. The CDR3 totals 10 residues. The germline V and J ends were trimmed by 5 bases and 13 bases, with 8 bases remaining between them. The germline V gene has CDR1 SEHNR and CDR2 FQNEAQ (reference sequence). The CDR3 sequence: CASSRQVLFF. DNA of the CDR3: TGTGCCAGCAGCCGACAAGTACTGTTTTTT.

This clone was picked up a small number of times. The V and J genes are TRBV12-3 or TRBV12-4 and TRBJ2-1; D ambiguous. The CDR3 contains 11 residues. The V end lost 2 bases, the J end lost 15 bases, and 11 bases lay between the germline ends. Written as DNA, the CDR3 is TGTGCCAGCAGTTTACTCCAGGTTCCGTTCTTC. Amino acids: CASSLLQVPFF.

Ten or more counts support this clone. The CDR3 here is CASRPSGGATDTQYF. CDR3 sequence (DNA): TGTGCCAGCAGACCCTCCGGGGGGGCTACAGATACGCAGTATTTT. The chain carries TRBV5-4 and TRBJ2-3; 8 bases map to TRBD2. Unmatched junction bases numbered 8, after V lost 5 bases and J lost 3 bases. Germline lookup yields CDR1 SGHNT and CDR2 YYREEE (reference sequence). The CDR3 is 15 residues long.

As regards this clone: Since a much larger clone is just one base distant, this may be a read error. The sample carries other DNA sequences with the same CDR3. The chain couples TRBV5-4 to TRBJ2-5; no reliable D call. The CDR3 is made up of 12 amino acids. The germline V gene encodes CDR1 SGHNT and CDR2 YYREEE (reference sequence). CDR3 sequence: CASSLGQETQYF. CDR3 DNA sequence: TGCGCCAGCAGCTTGGGTCAAGAGACCCAGTACTTC.

There are a few counts of this clone. V is TRBV6-1 and J is TRBJ2-7; D gene unclear. The CDR3 is made up of 13 amino acids. V was trimmed by 3 bases and J by 3 bases, leaving 9 bases between them. Per germline, CDR1 MNHNS and CDR2 SASEGT. The CDR3 DNA reads TGTGCCAGCAGTGATAGGGTTGTCTACGAGCAGTACGTC. Translation gives CASSDRVVYEQYV.

This clone was detected many times. This chain connects TRBV9 to TRBJ2-1; 7 nucleotides match TRBD1. The CDR3 is made up of 15 amino acids. The V gene end was trimmed by 0 bases and the J gene end by 7 bases; junction bases not matched to a gene: 7. CDR1 is SGDLS, CDR2 YYNGEE, per germline. The CDR3 bases are TGTGCCAGCAGCGTAGAGGGGACAGCTGGGAATGAGCAGTTCTTC. Its translation is CASSVEGTAGNEQFF. The full variable domain, its missing parts supplied by reference TRBV9 and TRBJ2-1, is DSGVTQTPKHLITATGQRVTLRCSPRSGDLSVYWYQQSLDQGLQFLIQYYNGEERAKGNILERFSAQQFPDLHSELNLSSLELGDSALYFCASSVEGTAGNEQFFGPGTRLTVL.

This clone is labeled as medium-sized. CDR3 DNA sequence: TGTGCCAGCACTCAAGGGGCCCAGATGAACACTGAAGCTTTCTTT. It codes for CASTQGAQMNTEAFF. J is TRBJ1-1 and V is TRBV12-3 or TRBV12-4; tentatively, D is TRBD1 (5 bases). The CDR3 has 15 residues. Trimming pared 7 bases from V and 0 bases from J, leaving 15 bases between.

This clone was seen more than once but under ten times. In the same sample, other DNA sequences code for this CDR3. This chain uses TRBV20-1 with TRBJ1-2; 7 bases are shared with TRBD1. CDR3 length: 17 amino acids. The V gene's germline CDR1 is DFQATT and CDR2 SNEGSKA (reference sequence). V was clipped by 6 bases and J by 13 bases; unmatched bases: 29. The CDR3 is CSAPSLDRVATLGSCTF. The CDR3 DNA reads TGCAGTGCCCCCTCGCTTGACAGGGTCGCGACTCTGGGGAGCTGCACCTTC.

The chain recombines TRBV6-2 or TRBV6-3 with TRBJ1-5; TRBD1 matches at 7 bases. After removal of 8 bases from V and 7 bases from J, the junction contained 11 bases not matched to a gene. This CDR3 spans 14 amino acids. CDR1 is MNHEY, CDR2 SVGEGT, per germline. CDR3 DNA: TGTGCCAGCGAAAATCGACAGGGTAGGCAGCCCCAGCATTTT. It yields the protein CASENRQGRQPQHF.

The chain joins TRBV7-2 to TRBJ1-2; no clear D. The germline V gene encodes CDR1 SGHTA and CDR2 FQGNSA. The V end lost 5 bases, the J end lost 0 bases, and 7 bases lay between the germline ends. This CDR3 has 13 amino acids. As DNA, the CDR3 is TGTGCCAGCAGCCAGCTTGCTAACTATGGCTACACCTTC. Translating it yields CASSQLANYGYTF.

By share of the sample, this clone is medium-sized. V gene TRBV20-1 combines with J gene TRBJ2-1; D gene ambiguous. Germline CDR1 reads DFQATT; CDR2 reads SNEGSKA (reference sequence). Trimming took off 2 bases at V and 8 bases at J, with 4 bases between the two ends. The CDR3 extends over 10 amino acids. The CDR3 DNA reads as TGCAGTGCTAGACGGTATGAGCAGTTCTTC. Protein: CSARRYEQFF.

Sample share makes this clone medium-sized. Other DNA sequences within the sample encode an identical CDR3. V gene TRBV18 combines with J gene TRBJ2-1, with D perhaps TRBD1 or TRBD2 (5 bases each). From germline, CDR1 is KGHSH and CDR2 LQKENI. The CDR3 totals 12 residues. The V gene lost 3 bases and the J gene lost 15 bases, with 15 bases spanning the gap. CDR3 amino acids: CASSPSREGAFF. In DNA, the CDR3 is TGTGCCAGCTCACCGAGTCGGGAAGGGGCGTTCTTC.

The chain combines TRBV6-1 with TRBJ1-2; D not certain. The germline CDR1 and CDR2 sequences are MNHNS and SASEGT. Trimming took off 0 bases at V and 4 bases at J, with 12 bases between the two ends. The CDR3 length is 15 residues. The CDR3 DNA sequence: TGTGCCAGCAGTGAAGCTATAGGCAGTAGCTATGGCTACACCTTC. This sequence encodes CASSEAIGSSYGYTF.

This clone has at least ten counts. This sequence joins TRBV25-1 and TRBJ1-4; the D is unclear. CDR1 and CDR2 (germline): MGHDK, SYGVNS. The V gene lost 4 bases and the J gene lost 6 bases, with 18 bases spanning the gap. CDR3 length: 16 residues. CDR3 sequence (DNA): TGTGCCAGCAGTGGTCGCGGCCTAACGACGGATGAAAAACTGTTTTTT. This sequence encodes CASSGRGLTTDEKLFF.

This clone counts as medium-sized. V gene TRBV5-1 combines with J gene TRBJ1-2; maybe TRBD1 (6 bases). The CDR3 has 16 residues. Germline V gene lookup returns CDR1 SGHRS and CDR2 YFSETQ. Trimming stripped 4 bases from V and 1 base from J, with 17 bases between. The CDR3 DNA reads as TGCGCCAGCAGCGAAGGGACACGCAACCTTAACTATGGCTACACCTTC. This encodes CASSEGTRNLNYGYTF. Variable domain in full (rest from reference TRBV5-1 and TRBJ1-2): KAGVTQTPRYLIKTRGQQVTLSCSPISGHRSVSWYQQTPGQGLQFLFEYFSETQRNKGNFPGRFSGRQFSNSRSEMNVSTLELGDSALYLCASSEGTRNLNYGYTFGSGTRLTVV.

This clone was seen at least ten times. This rearrangement joins TRBV29-1 to TRBJ2-7; a possible D gene is TRBD1 (6 bases). The CDR3 runs 11 residues. Trimming cost V 4 bases and J 5 bases, with 9 bases left between them. Per germline, CDR1 SQVTM and CDR2 ANQGSEA. The CDR3 coding sequence is TGCAGCGTTGTTTGGGGGCACGAGCAGTACGTC. Residues: CSVVWGHEQYV.

This clone was counted once. This chain's CDR3 is CASIPGGLRGGPGFF. CDR3 nucleotide sequence: TGTGCCAGTATTCCTGGGGGACTACGGGGAGGGCCTGGGTTCTTC. The chain is built from TRBV19 and TRBJ2-1; TRBD2 matches at 7 bases. CDR1 and CDR2 (germline): LNHDA, SQIVND (reference sequence). V gave up 7 bases and J gave up 15 bases; unmatched junction bases: 21. The CDR3 sequence is 15 residues long.

As concerns this clone: One end of the junction fails to match germline, which may point to a read error. The rearrangement joins TRBV6-1 to TRBJ1-3; 7 bases are a match to TRBD1. CDR1 MNHNS and CDR2 SASEGT come from the germline V gene. CDR3 length: 16 amino acids. CDR3 in DNA: TGTGCCAGCAGTCTCTCGCGACAGGGCTGTGGAAACACCATGTATTTT. Translation: CASSLSRQGCGNTMYF.

The chain links TRBV6-1 to TRBJ1-5; 10 bases agree with TRBD1. Germline V lookup: CDR1 MNHNS, CDR2 SASEGT. The ends lost 7 bases at V and 6 bases at J; junction bases unmatched: 9. This CDR3 spans 15 amino acids. The CDR3 nucleotides are TGTGCCAGCATCCGCGGACAGGGGGTCGGTCAGCCCCAGCATTTT. It yields the protein CASIRGQGVGQPQHF.

A word on this clone: One junction end disagrees with the germline gene, perhaps due to a read error. This sequence joins TRBV28 and TRBJ2-7, with 13 positions matching TRBD2. Germline loops: CDR1 MDHEN, CDR2 SYDVKM. This CDR3 spans 16 amino acids. The CDR3 coding sequence is TGTGCCATCAGTCCGACTAGCGGGGGGTTGCGGCGTGGGCAGTACTTC. This sequence encodes CAISPTSGGLRRGQYF.

This clone was observed many times. This rearrangement joins TRBV4-2 to TRBJ1-6, with 8 bases aligning to TRBD1. Trimming at V came to 4 bases and at J to 5 bases, leaving 4 bases not matched to a gene. The CDR3 loop spans 15 amino acids. Germline values: CDR1 LGHNA, CDR2 YNFKEQ. CDR3 in amino acids: CASSPRQGNNSPLHF. In DNA form, the CDR3 reads TGTGCCAGCAGCCCGAGACAGGGGAATAATTCACCCCTCCACTTT.

This clone was picked up many times. A much larger clone differs by one base, so this may be a read error. The chain combines TRBV10-2 with TRBJ2-1, with 8 nucleotides matching TRBD2. V shed 10 bases, J shed 11 bases, and the junction held 28 bases outside the gene matches. CDR1 and CDR2 from the germline V gene are WSHSY and SAAADI. The CDR3 is made up of 18 amino acids. CDR3 coding DNA: TGCGCCACCGTAGCGGGGAACCCCTACAATAGACCCCAGAATAAGCAGTTCTTC. This encodes CATVAGNPYNRPQNKQFF.

In its sample, this clone ranks as medium-sized. This chain uses TRBV12-3 or TRBV12-4 with TRBJ2-7, with TRBD1 matching 8 bases. With 4 bases clipped from V and 3 bases from J, the junction kept 8 bases outside the gene matches. This CDR3 region has 15 residues. In DNA, the CDR3 is TGTGCCAGCAGTTCGCTGGGCAGGGGGCTCTACGAGCAGTACTTC. Translated: CASSSLGRGLYEQYF.